The 6 T cell receptor beta chains below all came from one sample that was sequenced in a study of T cells after yellow fever vaccination (dated by TCRdb to between 2019 and 2020). Reading the label with the study, this specimen's treatment or condition is: live attenuated yellow fever vaccine strain. Preparation of the library involved 5' RACE. Reads for this sample came from an Illumina NovaSeq 6000. TCRdb redid the processing of the public reads, applying fastp at Q25 and MiXCR, and retained in-frame beta chains. Rows with a matching CDR3 protein are joined into one entry that keeps the most common DNA and genes. In all, the sample holds about 320,000 distinct CDR3 sequences, and over 3.5% of those were seen once. The top ten constitute roughly a fifth of the sample. The sequences come from PBMCs, collected 15 days after the yellow fever booster vaccination. The receptor set was obtained from a man aged 18 to 29 who received the YFV17D yellow fever vaccine.

This clonotype was recorded a few times. The V gene is TRBV14, the J gene TRBJ2-7; weak D call: TRBD1 (6 bases). The V end was cut by 4 bases, the J end by 3 bases, with 16 bases between. CDR1 and CDR2 from the germline V gene are SGHDN and FVKESK. The CDR3 covers 15 residues. The CDR3 loop reads CASSRGQWGNYEQYF. CDR3 nucleotides: TGTGCCAGCAGCCGAGGACAGTGGGGCAACTACGAGCAGTACTTC. Filled out from reference TRBV14 and TRBJ2-7, the complete variable domain reads EAGVTQFPSHSVIEKGQTVTLRCDPISGHDNLYWYRRVMGKEIKFLLHFVKESKQDESGMPNNRFLAERTGGTYSTLKVQPAELEDSGVYFCASSRGQWGNYEQYFGPGTRLTVT.

The CDR3 nucleotides are TGTGCCGGCGCTCGCGGGGAGGGGAGCACAGATACGCAGTATTTT. Its protein is CAGARGEGSTDTQYF. The chain joins TRBV2 to TRBJ2-3; 7 bases agree with TRBD2. CDR3 size: 15 residues. Looked up from germline, CDR1 is SNHLY and CDR2 is FYNNEI. After removal of 11 bases from V and 0 bases from J, the junction contained 11 bases not matched to a gene.

This clonotype was recorded at least ten times. The CDR3 reads CAISGTAQGSTEAFF. The CDR3 DNA follows: TGTGCCATCAGTGGGACCGCTCAAGGTAGCACTGAAGCTTTCTTT. V and J are TRBV10-3 and TRBJ1-1; no clear D. This CDR3 has 15 amino acids. The germline V gene has CDR1 ENHRY and CDR2 SYGVKD. V was shortened by 4 bases and J by 4 bases, with 16 bases between the two germline ends.

The sample holds a few counts of this clonotype. The V call is TRBV7-9, the J call TRBJ1-3, with D unclear. Germline assignment: CDR1 SEHNR and CDR2 FQNEAQ (reference sequence). V lost 0 bases and J 4 bases, leaving 10 bases between the germline ends. The CDR3 is 15 amino acids. The DNA of the CDR3 is TGTGCCAGCAGCTTAGCTCTAAGTACAGGAAACACCATATATTTT. Translation gives CASSLALSTGNTIYF.

This clonotype was picked up many times. The rearrangement uses TRBV4-1 and TRBJ1-2; D gene ambiguous. Germline values: CDR1 MGHRA, CDR2 YSYEKL. This CDR3 region has 15 residues. With 3 bases removed from V and 1 base from J, the gap between germline ends came to 12 bases. CDR3 region: CASSQYTEVNYGYTF. CDR3 DNA: TGCGCCAGCAGCCAGTACACGGAGGTTAACTATGGCTACACCTTC.

This chain links TRBV5-1 with TRBJ1-1; possible D gene TRBD1, 5 bases. The V and J ends lost 7 bases and 5 bases respectively, with 15 bases between them. Germline V gives CDR1 SGHRS, CDR2 YFSETQ. The CDR3 is 13 amino acids. The CDR3 loop reads CASSRGEGTEAFF. In DNA, the CDR3 is TGCGCCAGCTCCCGAGGGGAGGGTACTGAAGCTTTCTTT. Variable domain in full (rest from reference TRBV5-1 and TRBJ1-1): KAGVTQTPRYLIKTRGQQVTLSCSPISGHRSVSWYQQTPGQGLQFLFEYFSETQRNKGNFPGRFSGRQFSNSRSEMNVSTLELGDSALYLCASSRGEGTEAFFGQGTRLTVV.